This T cell receptor (beta chain) was profiled in a study of identical twins. Study observations and caveats: Weaker excess twin sharing was seen among beta out-of-frame sequences. The study based its conclusions on cross-sectional statistical analysis and did not follow the same donors.

The length of the CDR3 is 15 residues. The junction had 7 bases not matched to a gene; V was cut back by 5 bases and J by 8 bases. About this clonotype itself: Its antigen is still unknown.

TCRdb re-called the 5' RACE reads through MiXCR, storing one row per CDR3 protein. The table shows some 900,000 distinct CDR3 sequences, with 10% to 15% occurring only once. The data were also submitted as part of a second study, on yellow fever vaccine responses in identical twins. Turning to that study: Twins' vaccine T cell response reportedly gave the appearance of partial convergence and partial personalization.

The rearrangement uses TRBV12-3 or TRBV12-4 and TRBJ2-1; 12 nucleotides match TRBD2. The material sequenced was PBMCs. The TCR sequence derives from a woman younger than 30 in good health. The DNA of the CDR3 is TGTGCCAGCAGTCCTAGCGGGAGGGCCAGTCATGAGCAGTTCTTC. Its translation: CASSPSGRASHEQFF.